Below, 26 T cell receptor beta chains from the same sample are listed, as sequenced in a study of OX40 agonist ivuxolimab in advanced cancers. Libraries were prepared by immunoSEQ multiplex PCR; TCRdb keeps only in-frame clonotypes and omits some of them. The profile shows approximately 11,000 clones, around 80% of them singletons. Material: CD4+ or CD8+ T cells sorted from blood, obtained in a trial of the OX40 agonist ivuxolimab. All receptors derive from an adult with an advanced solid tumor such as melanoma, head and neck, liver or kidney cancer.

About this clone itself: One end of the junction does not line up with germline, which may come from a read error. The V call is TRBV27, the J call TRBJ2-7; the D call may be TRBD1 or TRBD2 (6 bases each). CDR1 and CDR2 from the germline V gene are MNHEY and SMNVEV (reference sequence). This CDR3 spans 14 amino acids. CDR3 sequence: CASSPSRGPYGQYF. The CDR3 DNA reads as TGTGCCAGCAGCCCCAGTCGGGGGCCGTACGGGCAGTACTTC.

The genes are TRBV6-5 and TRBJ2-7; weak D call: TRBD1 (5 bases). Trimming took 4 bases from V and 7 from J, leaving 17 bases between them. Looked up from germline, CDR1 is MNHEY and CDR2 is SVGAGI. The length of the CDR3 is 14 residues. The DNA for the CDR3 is TGTGCCAGCAGTTCCCAGGGAAGTGTGTGGGAGCAGTACTTC. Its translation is CASSSQGSVWEQYF.

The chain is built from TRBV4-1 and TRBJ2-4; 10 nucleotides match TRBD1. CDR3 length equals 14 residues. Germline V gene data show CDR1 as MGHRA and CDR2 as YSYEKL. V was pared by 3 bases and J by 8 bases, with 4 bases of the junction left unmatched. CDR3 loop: CASSQGQGRYIQYF. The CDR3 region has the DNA TGCGCCAGCAGCCAGGGACAGGGGCGCTACATTCAGTACTTC.

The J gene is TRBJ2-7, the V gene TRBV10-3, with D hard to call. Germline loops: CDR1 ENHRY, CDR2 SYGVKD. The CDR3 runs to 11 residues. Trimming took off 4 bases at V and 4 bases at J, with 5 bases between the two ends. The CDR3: CAISGGYEQYF. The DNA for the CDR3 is TGTGCCATCAGTGGGGGTTACGAGCAGTACTTC.

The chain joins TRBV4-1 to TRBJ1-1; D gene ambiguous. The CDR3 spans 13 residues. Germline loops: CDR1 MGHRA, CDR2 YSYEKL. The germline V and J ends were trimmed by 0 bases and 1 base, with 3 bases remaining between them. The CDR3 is CASSQEENTEAFF. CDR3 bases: TGCGCCAGCAGCCAAGAGGAGAACACTGAAGCTTTCTTT.

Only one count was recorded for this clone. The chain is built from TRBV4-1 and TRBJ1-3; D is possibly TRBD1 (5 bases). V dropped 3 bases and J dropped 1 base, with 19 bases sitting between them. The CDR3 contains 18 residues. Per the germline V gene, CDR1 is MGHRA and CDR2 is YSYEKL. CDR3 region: CASSHQKTGGRSGNTIYF. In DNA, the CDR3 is TGCGCCAGCAGCCACCAGAAAACCGGGGGAAGGTCTGGAAACACCATATATTTT.

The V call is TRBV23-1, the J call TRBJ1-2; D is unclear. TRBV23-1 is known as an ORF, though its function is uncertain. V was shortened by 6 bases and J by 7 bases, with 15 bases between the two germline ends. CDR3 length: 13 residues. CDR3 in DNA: TGCGCCAGCAGACGGCCCGCGGCGGCTGGCTACACCTTC. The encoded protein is CASRRPAAAGYTF.

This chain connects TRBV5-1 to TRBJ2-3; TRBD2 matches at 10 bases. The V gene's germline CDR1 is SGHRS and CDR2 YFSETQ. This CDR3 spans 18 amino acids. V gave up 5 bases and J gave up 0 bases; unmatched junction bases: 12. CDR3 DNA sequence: TGCGCCAGCAGTTTGCGGGCTAGCGGGGGAATCAGCACAGATACGCAGTATTTT. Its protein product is CASSLRASGGISTDTQYF.

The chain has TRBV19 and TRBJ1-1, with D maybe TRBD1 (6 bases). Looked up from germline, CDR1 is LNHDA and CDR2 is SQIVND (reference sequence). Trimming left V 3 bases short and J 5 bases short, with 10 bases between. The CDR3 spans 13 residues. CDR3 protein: CASSMYTGTEAFF. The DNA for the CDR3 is TGTGCCAGTAGTATGTATACAGGGACTGAAGCTTTCTTT.

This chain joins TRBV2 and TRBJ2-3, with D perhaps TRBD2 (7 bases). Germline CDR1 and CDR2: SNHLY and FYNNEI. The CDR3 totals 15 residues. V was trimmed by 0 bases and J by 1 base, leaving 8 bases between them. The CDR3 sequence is CASSEAGGRTDTQYF. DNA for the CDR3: TGTGCCAGCAGTGAAGCGGGGGGGCGCACAGATACGCAGTATTTT.

The CDR3 loop reads CASSFSGVGGGGNQPQHF. CDR3 nucleotides: TGTGCCAGCAGTTTTAGCGGAGTTGGGGGGGGAGGGAATCAGCCCCAGCATTTT. V and J are TRBV27 and TRBJ1-5; weak D call: TRBD1 (5 bases). Trimming cost V 3 bases and J 4 bases, with 22 bases left between them. CDR3 length: 18 amino acids. The germline V gene has CDR1 MNHEY and CDR2 SMNVEV (reference sequence).

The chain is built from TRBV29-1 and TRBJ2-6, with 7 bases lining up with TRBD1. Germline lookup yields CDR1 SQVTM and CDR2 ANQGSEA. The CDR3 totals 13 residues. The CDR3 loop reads CSFTGAGANVLTF. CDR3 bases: TGCAGTTTTACAGGGGCTGGGGCCAACGTCCTGACTTTC.

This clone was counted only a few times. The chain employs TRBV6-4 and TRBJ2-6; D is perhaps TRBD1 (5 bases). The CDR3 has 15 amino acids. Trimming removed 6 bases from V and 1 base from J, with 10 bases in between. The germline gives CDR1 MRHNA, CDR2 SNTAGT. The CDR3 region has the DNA TGTGCCAGCAGCGAATCAGGGTCTGGGGCCAACGTCCTGACTTTC. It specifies CASSESGSGANVLTF.

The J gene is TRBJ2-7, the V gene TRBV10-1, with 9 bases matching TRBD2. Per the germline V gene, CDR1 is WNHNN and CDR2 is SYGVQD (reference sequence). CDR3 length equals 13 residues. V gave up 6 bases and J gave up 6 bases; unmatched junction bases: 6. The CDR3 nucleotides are TGCGCCAGCAGCCTTGGGACTAGCTCCGAGCAGTACTTC. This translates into CASSLGTSSEQYF.

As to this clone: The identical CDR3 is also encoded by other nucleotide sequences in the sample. The CDR3 is CASSFGGNTEAFF. CDR3 DNA sequence: TGTGCCAGCAGTTTTGGTGGGAACACTGAAGCTTTCTTT. The V call is TRBV27, the J call TRBJ1-1; no clear D. CDR1 is MNHEY and CDR2 is SMNVEV in the germline V gene (reference sequence). The V gene lost 3 bases and the J gene lost 1 base, with 6 bases spanning the gap. CDR3 size: 13 residues.

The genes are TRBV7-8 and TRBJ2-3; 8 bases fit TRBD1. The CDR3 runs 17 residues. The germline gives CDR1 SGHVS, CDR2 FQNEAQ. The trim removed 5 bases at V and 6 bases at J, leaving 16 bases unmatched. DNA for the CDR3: TGTGCCAGCAGCAAGCCCGGGACAGGCCGAACCGAGGATACGCAGTATTTT. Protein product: CASSKPGTGRTEDTQYF. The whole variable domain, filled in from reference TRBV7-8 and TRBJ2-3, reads GAGVSQSPRYKVAKRGQDVALRCDPISGHVSLFWYQQALGQGPEFLTYFQNEAQLDKSGLPSDRFFAERPEGSVSTLKIQRTQQEDSAVYLCASSKPGTGRTEDTQYFGPGTRLTVL.

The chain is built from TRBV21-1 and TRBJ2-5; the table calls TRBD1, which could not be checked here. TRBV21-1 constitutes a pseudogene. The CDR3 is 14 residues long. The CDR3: CARGAGTIGETQYF. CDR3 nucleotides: TGTGCCAGGGGGGCAGGGACCATAGGAGAGACCCAGTACTTC.

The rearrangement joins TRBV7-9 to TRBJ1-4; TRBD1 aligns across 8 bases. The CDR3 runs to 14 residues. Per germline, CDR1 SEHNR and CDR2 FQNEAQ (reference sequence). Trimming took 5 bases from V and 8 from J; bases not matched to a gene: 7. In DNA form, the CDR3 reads TGTGCCAGCAGCCTGACAGGGGTGGGAGAAAAACTGTTTTTT. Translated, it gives CASSLTGVGEKLFF.

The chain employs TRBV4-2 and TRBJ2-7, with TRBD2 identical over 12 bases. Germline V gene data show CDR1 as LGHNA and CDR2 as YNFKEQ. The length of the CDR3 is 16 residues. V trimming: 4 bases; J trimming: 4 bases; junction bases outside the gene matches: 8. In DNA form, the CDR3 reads TGTGCCAGCAGCCGAACTAGCGGGAGGTCCAATTACGAGCAGTACTTC. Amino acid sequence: CASSRTSGRSNYEQYF.

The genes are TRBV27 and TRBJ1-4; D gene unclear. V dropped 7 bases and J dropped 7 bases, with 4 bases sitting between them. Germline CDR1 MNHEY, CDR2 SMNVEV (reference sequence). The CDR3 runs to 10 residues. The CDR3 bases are TGTGCCAGCATGGGTGAAAAACTGTTTTTT. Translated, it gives CASMGEKLFF.

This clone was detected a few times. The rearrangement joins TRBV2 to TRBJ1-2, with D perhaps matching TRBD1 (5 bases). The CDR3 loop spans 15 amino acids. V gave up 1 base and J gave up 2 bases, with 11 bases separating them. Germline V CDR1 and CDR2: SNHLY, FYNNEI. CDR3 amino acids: CASSEGAGMNYGYTF. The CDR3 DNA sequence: TGTGCCAGCAGTGAAGGGGCAGGGATGAACTATGGCTACACCTTC.

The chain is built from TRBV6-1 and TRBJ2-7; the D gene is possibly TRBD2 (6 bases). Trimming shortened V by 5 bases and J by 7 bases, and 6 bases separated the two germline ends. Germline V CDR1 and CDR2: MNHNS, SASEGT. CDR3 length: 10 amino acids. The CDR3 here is CASSRGEQYF. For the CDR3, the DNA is TGTGCCAGCAGTCGGGGGGAGCAGTACTTC.

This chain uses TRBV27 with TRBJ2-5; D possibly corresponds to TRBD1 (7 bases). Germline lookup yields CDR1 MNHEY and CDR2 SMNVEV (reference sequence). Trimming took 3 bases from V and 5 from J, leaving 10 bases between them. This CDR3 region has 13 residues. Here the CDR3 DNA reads TGTGCCAGCAGTTTGGCAGGGGGGGAGACCCAGTACTTC. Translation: CASSLAGGETQYF.

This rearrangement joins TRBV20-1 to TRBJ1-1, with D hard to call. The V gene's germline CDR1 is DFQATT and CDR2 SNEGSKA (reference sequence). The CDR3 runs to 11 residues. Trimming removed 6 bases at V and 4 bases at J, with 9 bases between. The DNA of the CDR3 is TGCAGTGCAAGACTAAGCACTGAAGCTTTCTTT. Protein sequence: CSARLSTEAFF.

The CDR3 DNA reads TGTGCCAGCAGTAGGCCGACAGGGGTCTCGCGCGAGCAGTACTTC. This sequence encodes CASSRPTGVSREQYF. The chain couples TRBV6-5 to TRBJ2-7; 8 bases are a match to TRBD1. CDR3 length: 15 amino acids. V lost 5 bases, J lost 6 bases, and 12 bases stayed unmatched. The germline CDR1 and CDR2 sequences are MNHEY and SVGAGI.

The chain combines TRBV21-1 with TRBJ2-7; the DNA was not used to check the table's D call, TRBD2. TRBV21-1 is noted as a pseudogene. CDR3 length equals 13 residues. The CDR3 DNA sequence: TGTGCCAGCAGCAAAGTCTGCGGATACGAGCAGTACTTC. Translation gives CASSKVCGYEQYF.